This TCR beta chain was retrieved from a study of blood T cell repertoires in COVID-19. As for the study in general: Collection of acute and convalescent COVID-19 samples took place in the United States, Italy and Spain.

V dropped 5 bases and J dropped 0; count of bases not matched to a gene: 11. The CDR3 consists of 18 residues. The germline V gene encodes CDR1 SGHVS and CDR2 FQNEAQ. The assay was immunoSEQ multiplex PCR, and TCRdb's table has in-frame clones only and misses some. The table lists about 70,000 clones, approximately 86% of them singletons. Sequencing input: peripheral blood. This TCR was sampled from a human donor in a cohort sampled during active COVID-19. The gene calls are TRBV7-8 and TRBJ2-3, with 10 positions matching TRBD2. The CDR3 sequence: CASSPYALLAGSTDTQYF. Written as DNA, the CDR3 is TGTGCCAGCAGCCCCTATGCCCTACTAGCGGGGAGCACAGATACGCAGTATTTT.